Included here is one T cell receptor (beta chain) sequence, with context. Its antigen is currently unknown. This sample was included in a study of early T cells in non-severe SARS-CoV-2 infection. Study context: Unsorted whole blood bulk RNA was sequenced, with unpaired chains.

The TCR library protocol was used to attach unique molecular identifiers. These identifiers were attached to individual cDNA molecules. TCRdb used MiXCR to reprocess the 5' RACE reads, holding one entry per CDR3 protein. The sample holds roughly 46,000 distinct CDR3 sequences, around a tenth seen once. This CDR3 has 13 amino acids. The germline V gene has CDR1 LGHNT and CDR2 FRNRAP. The V segment lost 6 bases and the J segment 2 bases; nucleotides outside the gene matches: 2. Findings and caveats of the study: Matching results from VDJdb favored anti-spike CD8 responses, leaving private and CD4 specificities undetected.

The V call is TRBV12-5, the J call TRBJ2-3, with TRBD1 matching 7 bases. This specimen was whole blood, taken at baseline. The clonotype comes from an adult who was a healthcare worker with PCR-confirmed SARS-CoV-2 infection or an uninfected control (not recorded which). The CDR3, as DNA: TGTGCTAGTGGGACAGGGCTCACAGATACGCAGTATTTT. Residues: CASGTGLTDTQYF.